This T cell receptor beta chain was profiled in a study of blood T cell repertoires in COVID-19. Study at large: Material from acute and convalescent COVID-19 was sourced from the United States, Italy and Spain. PBMCs, B-cell-depleted T cells, or T cells were the source of the cDNA or gDNA that made up the material.

In the original workflow: Nucleated cell number was recorded as an estimate derived from reference gene primer amplification. TCRdb keeps only in-frame clones here, not all; method: immunoSEQ multiplex PCR. From that table come the V and J calls and clone size; the DNA was used to work out D and trimming. The sample comprises about 260,000 clones, less than 90% of which are singletons, and under 2.5% rests with the top ten. Trimming removed 2 bases from V and 1 base from J; junction bases left unmatched: 2. Germline lookup yields CDR1 SGHRS and CDR2 YFSETQ. This CDR3 region has 15 residues. Sequenced sample: peripheral blood. The chain is built from TRBV5-1 and TRBJ2-2; 7 nucleotides line up with TRBD1. This clonotype was sampled from a man younger than 45 with active or convalescent COVID-19. The CDR3 protein is CASSFWDRNTGELFF. DNA for the CDR3: TGCGCCAGCAGCTTCTGGGACAGGAACACCGGGGAGCTGTTTTTT.